This note documents a single T cell receptor (beta chain) sequence. The assay was immunoSEQ multiplex PCR, and TCRdb's table has in-frame clones only and misses some. The table includes 80,000 to 100,000 clones, around 94% detected once. This specimen belongs to a study of OX40 agonist ivuxolimab in advanced cancers. The starting material was CD4+ or CD8+ T cells sorted from blood, obtained in a trial of the OX40 agonist ivuxolimab. This receptor was taken from an adult with an advanced solid tumor such as melanoma, head and neck, liver or kidney cancer.

CDR3 in amino acids: CASSKGRVTNEKLFF. The CDR3 nucleotides read TGTGCCAGCAGCAAAGGCCGGGTAACTAATGAAAAACTGTTTTTT. The rearrangement joins TRBV27 to TRBJ1-4; D is ambiguous. The CDR3 runs 15 residues. Germline CDR1 reads MNHEY; CDR2 reads SMNVEV (reference sequence). V lost 6 bases to trimming and J lost 1 base, with 12 bases between them.